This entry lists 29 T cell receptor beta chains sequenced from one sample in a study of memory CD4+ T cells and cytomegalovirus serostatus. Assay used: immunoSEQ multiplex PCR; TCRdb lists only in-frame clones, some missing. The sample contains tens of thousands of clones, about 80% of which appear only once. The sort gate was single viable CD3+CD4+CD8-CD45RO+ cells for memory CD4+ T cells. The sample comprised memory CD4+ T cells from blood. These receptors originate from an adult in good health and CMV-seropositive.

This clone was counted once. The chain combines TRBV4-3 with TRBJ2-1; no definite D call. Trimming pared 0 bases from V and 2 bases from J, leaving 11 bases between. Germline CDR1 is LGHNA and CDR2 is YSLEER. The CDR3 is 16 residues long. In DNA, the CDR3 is TGCGCCAGCAGCCAAGAATTAGGGTGGCCCTACAATGAGCAGTTCTTC. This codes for CASSQELGWPYNEQFF.

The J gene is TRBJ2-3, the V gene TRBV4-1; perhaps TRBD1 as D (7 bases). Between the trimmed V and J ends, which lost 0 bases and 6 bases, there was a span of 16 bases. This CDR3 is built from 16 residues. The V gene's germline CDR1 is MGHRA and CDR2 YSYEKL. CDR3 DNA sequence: TGCGCCAGCAGCCAAGACTGGCAGGGGGGAACCGATACGCAGTATTTT. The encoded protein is CASSQDWQGGTDTQYF.

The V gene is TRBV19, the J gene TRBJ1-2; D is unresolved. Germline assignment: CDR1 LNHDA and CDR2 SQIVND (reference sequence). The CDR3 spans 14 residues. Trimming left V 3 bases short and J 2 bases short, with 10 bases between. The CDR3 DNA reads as TGTGCCAGTAGTATTCCGCTAGTGAACTATGGCTACACCTTC. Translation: CASSIPLVNYGYTF.

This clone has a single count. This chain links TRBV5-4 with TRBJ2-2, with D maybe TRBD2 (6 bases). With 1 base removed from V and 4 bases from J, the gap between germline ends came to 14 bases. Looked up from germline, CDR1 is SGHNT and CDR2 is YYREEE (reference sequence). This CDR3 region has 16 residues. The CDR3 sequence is CASSLSRGGLTGELFF. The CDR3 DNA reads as TGTGCCAGCAGCTTGTCCCGGGGAGGTCTCACCGGGGAGCTGTTTTTT.

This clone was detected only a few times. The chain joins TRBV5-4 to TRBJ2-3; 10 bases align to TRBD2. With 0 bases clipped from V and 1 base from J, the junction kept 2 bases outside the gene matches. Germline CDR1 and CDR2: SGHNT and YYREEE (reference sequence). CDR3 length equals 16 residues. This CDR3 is CASSLALAGGTDTQYF. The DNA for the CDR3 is TGTGCCAGCAGCTTGGCCCTAGCGGGAGGCACAGATACGCAGTATTTT.

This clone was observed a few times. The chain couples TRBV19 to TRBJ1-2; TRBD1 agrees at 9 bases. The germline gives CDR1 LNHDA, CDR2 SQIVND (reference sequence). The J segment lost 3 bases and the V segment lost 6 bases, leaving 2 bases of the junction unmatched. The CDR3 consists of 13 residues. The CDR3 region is CASRGQGDYGYTF. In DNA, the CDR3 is TGTGCCAGTAGGGGACAGGGCGACTATGGCTACACCTTC.

CDR3 sequence reads: CSGGSTDTQYF. DNA for the CDR3: TGCAGCGGAGGAAGCACAGATACGCAGTATTTT. V is TRBV29-1 and J is TRBJ2-3, with D uncertain. Per germline, CDR1 SQVTM and CDR2 ANQGSEA. CDR3 length: 11 residues. Trimming took off 7 bases at V and 0 bases at J, with 5 bases between the two ends.

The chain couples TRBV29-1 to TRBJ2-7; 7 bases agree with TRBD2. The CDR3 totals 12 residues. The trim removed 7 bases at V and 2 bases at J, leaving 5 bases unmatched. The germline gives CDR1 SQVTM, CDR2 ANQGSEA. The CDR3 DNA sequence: TGCAGCGGGGGAGGGGTGACCTACGAGCAGTACGTC. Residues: CSGGGVTYEQYV.

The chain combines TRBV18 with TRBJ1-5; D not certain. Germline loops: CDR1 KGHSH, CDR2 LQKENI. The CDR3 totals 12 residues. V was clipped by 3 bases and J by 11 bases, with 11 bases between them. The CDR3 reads CASSPTSGSQHF. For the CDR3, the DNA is TGTGCCAGCTCACCGACGAGTGGGTCCCAGCATTTT.

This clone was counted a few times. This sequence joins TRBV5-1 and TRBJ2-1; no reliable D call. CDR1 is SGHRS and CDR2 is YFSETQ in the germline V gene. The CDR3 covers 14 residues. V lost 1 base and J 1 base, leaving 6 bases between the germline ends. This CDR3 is CASSLYTSYNEQFF. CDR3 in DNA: TGCGCCAGCAGCTTGTACACTTCCTACAATGAGCAGTTCTTC.

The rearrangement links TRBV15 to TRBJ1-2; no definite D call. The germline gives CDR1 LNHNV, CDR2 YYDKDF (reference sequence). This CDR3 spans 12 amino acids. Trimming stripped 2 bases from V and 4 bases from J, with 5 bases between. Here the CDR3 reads CATSRQSYGYTF. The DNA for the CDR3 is TGTGCCACCAGCAGACAGTCCTATGGCTACACCTTC.

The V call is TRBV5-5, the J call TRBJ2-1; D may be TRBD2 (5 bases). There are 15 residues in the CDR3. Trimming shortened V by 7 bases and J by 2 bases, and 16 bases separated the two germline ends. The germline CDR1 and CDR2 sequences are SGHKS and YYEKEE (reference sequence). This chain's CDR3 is CASAYRAGTYNEQFF. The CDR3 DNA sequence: TGTGCCAGCGCGTACCGGGCGGGTACCTACAATGAGCAGTTCTTC. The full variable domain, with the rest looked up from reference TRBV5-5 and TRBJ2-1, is DAGVTQSPTHLIKTRGQQVTLRCSPISGHKSVSWYQQVLGQGPQFIFQYYEKEERGRGNFPDRFSARQFPNYSSELNVNALLLGDSALYLCASAYRAGTYNEQFFGPGTRLTVL.

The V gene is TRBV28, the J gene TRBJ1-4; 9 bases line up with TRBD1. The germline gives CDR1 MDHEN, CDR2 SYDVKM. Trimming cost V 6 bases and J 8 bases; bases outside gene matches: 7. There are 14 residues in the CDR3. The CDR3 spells CASSPGTGHEKLFF. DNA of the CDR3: TGTGCCAGCAGCCCCGGGACAGGGCACGAAAAACTGTTTTTT.

CDR3 coding DNA: TGCGCCAGCAGCGTGACCACTAGCGGGGGGGAGCTGTTTTTT. It translates to CASSVTTSGGELFF. This chain joins TRBV5-1 and TRBJ2-2, with TRBD2 matching 9 bases. The CDR3 runs 14 residues. Losses at the gene ends were 4 bases for V and 8 bases for J; bases not matched to a gene: 6. The germline CDR1 and CDR2 sequences are SGHRS and YFSETQ.

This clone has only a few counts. CDR3 region: CASSSQAGGGGYTF. The CDR3 DNA reads as TGTGCCAGCAGTTCCCAAGCCGGGGGGGGCGGCTACACCTTC. The chain is built from TRBV7-2 and TRBJ1-2; maybe TRBD1 (6 bases). CDR3 size: 14 residues. The germline V gene encodes CDR1 SGHTA and CDR2 FQGNSA. V lost 6 bases and J lost 8, with 19 bases in between.

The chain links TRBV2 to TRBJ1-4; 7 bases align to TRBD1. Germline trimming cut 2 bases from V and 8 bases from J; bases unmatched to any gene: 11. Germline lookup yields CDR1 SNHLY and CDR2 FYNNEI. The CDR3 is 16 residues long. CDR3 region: CASSEPQGGYREKLFF. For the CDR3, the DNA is TGTGCCAGCAGTGAACCTCAGGGGGGCTATCGAGAAAAACTGTTTTTT. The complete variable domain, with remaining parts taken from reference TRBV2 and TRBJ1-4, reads EPEVTQTPSHQVTQMGQEVILRCVPISNHLYFYWYRQILGQKVEFLVSFYNNEISEKSEIFDDQFSVERPDGSNFTLKIRSTKLEDSAMYFCASSEPQGGYREKLFFGSGTQLSVL.

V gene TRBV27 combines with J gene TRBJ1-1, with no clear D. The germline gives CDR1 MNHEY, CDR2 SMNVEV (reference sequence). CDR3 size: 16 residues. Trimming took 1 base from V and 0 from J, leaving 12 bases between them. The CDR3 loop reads CASSLYRGMMNTEAFF. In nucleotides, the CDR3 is TGTGCCAGCAGTTTATATCGGGGAATGATGAACACTGAAGCTTTCTTT.

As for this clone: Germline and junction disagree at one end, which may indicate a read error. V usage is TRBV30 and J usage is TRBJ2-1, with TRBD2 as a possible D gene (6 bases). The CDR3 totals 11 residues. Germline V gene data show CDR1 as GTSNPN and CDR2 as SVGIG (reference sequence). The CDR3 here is CAWSSREELFF. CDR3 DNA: TGTGCCTGGAGTTCAAGGGAGGAGCTGTTCTTC. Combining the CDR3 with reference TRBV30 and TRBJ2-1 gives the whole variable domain SQTIHQWPATLVQPVGSPLSLECTVEGTSNPNLYWYRQAAGRGLQLLFYSVGIGQISSEVPQNLSASRPQDRQFILSSKKLLLSDSGFYLCAWSSREELFFGPGTRLTVL.

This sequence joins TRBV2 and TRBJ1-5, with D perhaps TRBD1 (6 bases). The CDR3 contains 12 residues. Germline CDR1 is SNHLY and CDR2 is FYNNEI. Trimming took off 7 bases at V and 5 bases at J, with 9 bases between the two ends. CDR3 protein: CASKGGDQPQHF. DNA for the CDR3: TGTGCCAGCAAGGGGGGCGATCAGCCCCAGCATTTT.

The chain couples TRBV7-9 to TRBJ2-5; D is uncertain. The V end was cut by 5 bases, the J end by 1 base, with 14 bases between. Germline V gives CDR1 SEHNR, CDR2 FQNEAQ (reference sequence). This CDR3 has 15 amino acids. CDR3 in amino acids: CASSRYMTVQETQYF. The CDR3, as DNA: TGTGCCAGCAGCCGCTACATGACCGTCCAAGAGACCCAGTACTTC.

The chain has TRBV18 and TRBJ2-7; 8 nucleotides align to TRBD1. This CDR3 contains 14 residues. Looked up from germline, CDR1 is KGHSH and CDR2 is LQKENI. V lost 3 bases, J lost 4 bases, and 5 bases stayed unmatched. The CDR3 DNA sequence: TGTGCCAGCTCACCTCGGACAGGGTGGTACGAGCAGTACTTC. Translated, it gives CASSPRTGWYEQYF.

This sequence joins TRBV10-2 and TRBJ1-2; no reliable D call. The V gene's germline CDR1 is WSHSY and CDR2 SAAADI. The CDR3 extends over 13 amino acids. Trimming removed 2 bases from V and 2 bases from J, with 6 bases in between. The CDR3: CASSEAGNYGYTF. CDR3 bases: TGCGCCAGCAGTGAGGCCGGGAACTATGGCTACACCTTC.

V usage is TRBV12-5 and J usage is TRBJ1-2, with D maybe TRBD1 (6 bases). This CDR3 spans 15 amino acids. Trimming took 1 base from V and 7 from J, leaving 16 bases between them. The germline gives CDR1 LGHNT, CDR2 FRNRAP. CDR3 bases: TGTGCTAGTGGTTTGGAATACAGGGACGGGGGTGGCTACACCTTC. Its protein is CASGLEYRDGGGYTF.

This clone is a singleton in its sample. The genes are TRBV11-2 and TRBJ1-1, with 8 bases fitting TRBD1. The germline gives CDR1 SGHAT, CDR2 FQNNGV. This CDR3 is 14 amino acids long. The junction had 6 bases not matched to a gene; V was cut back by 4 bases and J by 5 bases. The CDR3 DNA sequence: TGTGCCAGCAGCTCTAGGACAGGGTTGACTGAAGCTTTCTTT. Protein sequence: CASSSRTGLTEAFF.

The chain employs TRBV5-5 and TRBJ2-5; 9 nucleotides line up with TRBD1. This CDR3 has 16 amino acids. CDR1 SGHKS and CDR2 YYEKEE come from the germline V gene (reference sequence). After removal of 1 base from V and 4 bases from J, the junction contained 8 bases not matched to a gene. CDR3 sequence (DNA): TGTGCCAGCAGCTTGACAGGGGGCGAAATGGCAGAGACCCAGTACTTC. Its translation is CASSLTGGEMAETQYF.

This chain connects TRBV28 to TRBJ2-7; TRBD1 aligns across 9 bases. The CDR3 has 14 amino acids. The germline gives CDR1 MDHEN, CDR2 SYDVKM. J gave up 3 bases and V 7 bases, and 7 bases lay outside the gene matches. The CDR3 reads CASILDRGNYEQYF. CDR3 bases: TGTGCCAGCATCCTGGACAGGGGAAACTACGAGCAGTACTTC.

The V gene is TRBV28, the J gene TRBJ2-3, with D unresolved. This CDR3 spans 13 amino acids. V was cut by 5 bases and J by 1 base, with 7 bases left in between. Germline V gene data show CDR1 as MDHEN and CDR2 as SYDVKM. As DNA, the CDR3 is TGTGCCAGCAGTCATGGTGGCACAGATACGCAGTATTTT. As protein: CASSHGGTDTQYF.

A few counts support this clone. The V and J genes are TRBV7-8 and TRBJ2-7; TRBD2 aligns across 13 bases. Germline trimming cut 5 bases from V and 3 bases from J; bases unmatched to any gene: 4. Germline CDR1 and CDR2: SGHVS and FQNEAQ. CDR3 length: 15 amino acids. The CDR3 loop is CASSLRTSGSYEQYF. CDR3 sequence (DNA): TGTGCCAGCAGCCTTCGGACTAGCGGGAGCTACGAGCAGTACTTC. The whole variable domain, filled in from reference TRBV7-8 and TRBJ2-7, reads GAGVSQSPRYKVAKRGQDVALRCDPISGHVSLFWYQQALGQGPEFLTYFQNEAQLDKSGLPSDRFFAERPEGSVSTLKIQRTQQEDSAVYLCASSLRTSGSYEQYFGPGTRLTVT.

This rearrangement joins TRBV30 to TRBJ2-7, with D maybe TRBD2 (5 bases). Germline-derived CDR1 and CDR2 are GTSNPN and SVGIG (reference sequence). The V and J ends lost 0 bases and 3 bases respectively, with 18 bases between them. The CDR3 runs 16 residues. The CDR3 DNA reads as TGTGCCTGGAGTGTACGGTTCGGTCTAGAGGGCTACGAGCAGTACGTC. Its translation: CAWSVRFGLEGYEQYV.